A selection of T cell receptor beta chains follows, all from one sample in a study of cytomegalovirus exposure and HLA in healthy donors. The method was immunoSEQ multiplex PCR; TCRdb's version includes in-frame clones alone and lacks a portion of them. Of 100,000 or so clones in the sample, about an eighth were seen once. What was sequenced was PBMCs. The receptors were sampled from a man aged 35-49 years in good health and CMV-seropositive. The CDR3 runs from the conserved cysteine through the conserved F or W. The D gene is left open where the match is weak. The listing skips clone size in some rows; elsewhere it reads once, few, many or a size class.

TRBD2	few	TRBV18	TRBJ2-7	TGTGCCAGCTCACCCTCGAGCGGGAGCCTCGGTTTGTACGAGCAGTACTTC	CASSPSSGSLGLYEQYF
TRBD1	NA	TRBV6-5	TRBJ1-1	TGTGCCAGCAGGTACGGGACAGGGGCGGGGACTGAAGCTTTCTTT	CASRYGTGAGTEAFF
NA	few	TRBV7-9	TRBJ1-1	TGTGCCAGCAGCGAACAGTTGAACACTGAAGCTTTCTTT	CASSEQLNTEAFF
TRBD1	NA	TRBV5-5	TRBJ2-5	TGTGCCAGCAGCTTCCCCACAGGGGTCCAAGAGACCCAGTACTTC	CASSFPTGVQETQYF
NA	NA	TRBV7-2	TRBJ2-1	TGTGCCAGCAGCTTATGGGGCGGGAACAATGAGCAGTTCTTC	CASSLWGGNNEQFF
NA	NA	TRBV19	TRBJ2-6	TGTGCCAGTAGCGAGGGCGGGGCCAACGTCCTGACTTTC	CASSEGGANVLTF
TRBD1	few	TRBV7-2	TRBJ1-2	TGTGCCAGCAGCCCCAGACAGGGCTATGGCTACACCTTC	CASSPRQGYGYTF
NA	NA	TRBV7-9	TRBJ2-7	TGTGCCAGCAGCCCCACGGGTGCCCACGAGCAGTACTTC	CASSPTGAHEQYF
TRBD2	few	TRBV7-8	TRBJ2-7	TGTGCCAGCAGCGCCCGGGGGACTAGCGGGAGGGATCCGGGGGAGCAGTACTTC	CASSARGTSGRDPGEQYF
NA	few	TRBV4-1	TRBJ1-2	TGCGCCAGCAGCCAAATTTTGTCAGGGTATGGCTACACCTTC	CASSQILSGYGYTF
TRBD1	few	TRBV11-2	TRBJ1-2	TGTGCCAGCACCGCTGGGACAGGTCGATCTAACTATGGCTACACCTTC	CASTAGTGRSNYGYTF
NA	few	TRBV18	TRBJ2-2	TGTGCCAGCCACCGGGGGTACACCGGGGAGCTGTTTTTT	CASHRGYTGELFF
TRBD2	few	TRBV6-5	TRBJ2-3	TGTGCCAGCAGTCCACGGACTAGCGGCACAGATACGCAGTATTTT	CASSPRTSGTDTQYF
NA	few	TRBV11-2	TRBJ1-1	TGTGCCAGCAGCTGGGCCCCAGATATGAACACTGAAGCTTTCTTT	CASSWAPDMNTEAFF
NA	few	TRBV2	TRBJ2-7	TGTGCCAGCAGCCGGGACACTATCTCCTACGAGCAGTACTTC	CASSRDTISYEQYF
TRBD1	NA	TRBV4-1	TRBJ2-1	TGCGCCAGCAGCCCGGGACAGGGGCCCTACAATGAGCAGTTCTTC	CASSPGQGPYNEQFF
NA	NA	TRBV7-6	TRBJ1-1	TGTGCCAGCAGCTTTAGTCTGGGCAACACTGAAGCTTTCTTT	CASSFSLGNTEAFF
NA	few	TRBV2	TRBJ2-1	TGTGCCAGCAGTGAAGCTAGGGGGAATGAGCAGTTCTTC	CASSEARGNEQFF
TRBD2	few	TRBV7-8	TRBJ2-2	TGTGCCAGCAGCTTCACGACTAGCAGAGACACCGGGGAGCTGTTTTTT	CASSFTTSRDTGELFF
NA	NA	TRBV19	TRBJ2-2	TGTGCCAGTAGTCCCTCCCCCATAGCGATGAACACCGGGGAGCTGTTTTTT	CASSPSPIAMNTGELFF
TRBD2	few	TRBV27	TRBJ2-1	TGTGCCAGCAGCAAGACTAGCGGGAGTAAATACAATGAGCAGTTCTTC	CASSKTSGSKYNEQFF
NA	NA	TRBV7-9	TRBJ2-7	TGTGCCAGCAGCTCAAGTCAGGGTGCCTCCTACGAGCAGTACTTC	CASSSSQGASYEQYF
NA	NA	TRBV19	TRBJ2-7	TGTGCCAGTAGTGAGGACGACAGCTACGAGCAGTACTTC	CASSEDDSYEQYF
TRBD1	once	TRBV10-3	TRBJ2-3	TGTGCCACAGTGCTCGACAGGGCGAGCACAGATACGCAGTATTTT	CATVLDRASTDTQYF
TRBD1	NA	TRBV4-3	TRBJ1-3	TGCGCCAGCAGCCAAGACAGGGGGAACACCATATATTTT	CASSQDRGNTIYF
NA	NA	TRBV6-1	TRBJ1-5	TGTGCCAGCAGTCCCCAGTCGGTAGCAAATCAGCCCCAGCATTTT	CASSPQSVANQPQHF
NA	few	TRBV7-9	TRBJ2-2	TGTGCCAGCAGCCTGCTAGGGGCCGGGGAGCTGTTTTTT	CASSLLGAGELFF